This T cell receptor (beta chain) appears in the sequencing data of a study of OX40 agonist ivuxolimab in advanced cancers. Study-wide background: Six ivuxolimab dose levels, 0.01 to 10 mg/kg, were given intravenously every 2 weeks.

This clone was seen a single time. Antigen: not known. Assay used: immunoSEQ multiplex PCR; TCRdb lists only in-frame clones, some missing. The sample lists under 25,000 clones, around 80% occurring once. Germline V CDR1 and CDR2: MNHNS, SASEGT. V shed 2 bases, J shed 5 bases, and the junction held 5 bases outside the gene matches. CDR3 length: 14 residues. Broader study findings: By week 6 at 0.1 to 3.0 mg/kg, blood CD4+ and CD8+ T cells had expanded clonally.

The V call is TRBV6-1, the J call TRBJ2-5; 7 nucleotides line up with TRBD2. The sample in question was CD4+ or CD8+ T cells sorted from blood, obtained in a trial of the OX40 agonist ivuxolimab. This receptor was taken from an adult with an advanced solid tumor such as melanoma, head and neck, liver or kidney cancer. CDR3 sequence: CASSELAVGETQYF. The CDR3 coding sequence is TGTGCCAGCAGTGAACTAGCGGTAGGGGAGACCCAGTACTTC.